This entry features one T cell receptor (beta chain) sequence. Its antigen is undetermined. V shed 0 bases and J shed 5 bases, with 8 bases lying between them. The CDR3 extends over 13 amino acids. Germline V gene sequence: CDR1 SGDLS, CDR2 YYNGEE. RNA, at 0.5 to 1 ug, was reverse transcribed with random hexamers. One entry per CDR3 protein results from TCRdb running MiXCR on the immunoSEQ multiplex PCR reads. The table has some 200,000 distinct CDR3 sequences, around 95% seen once; the top ten hold around 0.096%. These data are taken from a study of CD8 T cells in Susac syndrome. Study results and limitations: Acknowledgment was made by the study that its TCR sequencing and HLA analysis involved a relatively small number of individuals.

The sequencing sample was made of CD4+ T cells from PBMCs. The V and J genes are TRBV9 and TRBJ1-2, with D hard to call. This clonotype was obtained from a human donor with Susac syndrome. The CDR3 loop reads CASSVEAQYGYTF. CDR3 nucleotides: TGTGCCAGCAGCGTAGAGGCTCAATATGGCTACACCTTC.